The present T cell receptor beta chain was sequenced within a study of graft-versus-host responses after intestinal transplantation (dated by TCRdb to the early 2020s). Concerning the study at large: Recipients received multivisceral, liver-intestinal, or isolated intestinal transplants. Every recipient was given anti-thymocyte globulin induction, then maintenance tacrolimus and steroids for about 3 years. Graft-versus-host and host-versus-graft alloreactive T cell clones were tracked in the graft, circulation and bone marrow after intestinal transplantation using bulk TCR-beta CDR3 sequencing. To identify alloreactive clones, pre-transplant mixed lymphocyte reaction products were sequenced and compared with unstimulated pre-transplant donor and recipient T cells. The cohort enrolled about two dozen intestinal transplant recipients, one of whom was a retransplant, and 3 patients without pretransplant specimens were excluded. A peak of at least 4% donor T cells among recipient peripheral blood mononuclear cells was the definition used for donor T cell macrochimerism. Samples from a few later patients were sequenced in-house on an Illumina MiSeq with MiXCR processing rather than by the commercial service. General findings and caveats noted by the study authors: GvH clones were found in recipient bone marrow, and some of the GvH clones appeared earlier in ileal mucosa or blood, which is consistent with an intestinal mucosal origin. Early after transplant, peak levels of circulating GvH clones were found to be associated with declines in HvG clones. In patients with donor T cell macrochimerism, the allografts had high GvH to HvG T cell clonal ratios. The relatively low number and heterogeneity of intestinal transplant patients limited the conclusions.

Libraries were made using the immunoSEQ multiplex PCR assay. For most patients, genomic DNA was isolated with the Qiagen DNeasy Blood and Tissue Kit and sent frozen to Adaptive Biotechnologies for TCR sequencing. For most patients, high-throughput TCR-beta CDR3 sequencing of genomic DNA was performed by Adaptive Biotechnologies. The study's own analysis went as follows. Adaptive's ImmunoSEQ software supplied the TCR sequencing data for 15 to 20 patients, while MiXCR and VDJtools were used to process three other patients. CD4 versus CD8 sorting errors were corrected by removing sequences found in both subsets at a frequency ratio below 5:1. CDR3 nucleotide sequences shared between donor and recipient were removed because the origin of such sequences could not be assigned. At least 2-fold expansion over unstimulated cells and a minimum CFSE-low frequency of 0.002% (template counts) or 0.001% (read counts) were required for clones to be classified as alloreactive. A clone was considered mappable if detected in the sequenced pre-transplant spleen, lymph node, or MLR CFSE-low populations of the donor or recipient. The cumulative frequency of alloreactive clones was calculated as a percentage of all sequences, weighted by copy number. The clones in this table, taken by TCRdb from immuneACCESS, are in-frame only. Not every clone is retained; where verified, under half of the shortfall comes from an unresolved V gene, and the cause of the rest is unknown. V and J calls and clone size are as listed in that table; D and trimming were resolved from the DNA. The sample table contains about 90,000 clones; only one count was recorded for roughly 80% of them. Of the sample, 0.65% to 0.95% falls within the top ten clones.

About this clone itself: The specificity of this receptor is unknown. Base qualities are not recorded, but no much larger clone differs from it by a single base.

The sample's time point label is to be understood as: cells obtained before transplantation from donor or recipient. CD3+CD4+ and CD3+CD8+ populations were FACS-sorted from unstimulated pre-transplant donor and recipient cells taken from spleen or lymph nodes. Including cysteine and phenylalanine, the CDR3 has 14 amino acids. Only the CDR3 portion is preserved as DNA: 42 bases, with reading frame beginning at the first base. V is pruned by 0 bases and J by 5 bases, leaving 3 bases of the junction without a gene match. Looking up the germline V gene yields CDR1 KGHSH and CDR2 LQKENI. The rearrangement joined TRBV18 to TRBJ2-5; the junction holds 7 bases that match TRBD2. The sample was unstimulated CD4+ T cells sorted from spleen or lymph node cells, taken before intestinal transplant. This TCR was sampled from a human donor who received an intestinal transplant. CDR3 protein: CASSPPPGGETQYF. The sequenced DNA: TGTGCCAGCTCACCACCCCCCGGGGGGGAGACCCAGTACTTC.